The rows below give T cell receptor beta chains drawn from one sample of a study of T cells in Graves' hyperthyroidism and ophthalmopathy. Using its own MiXCR run on the multiplex PCR reads, TCRdb lists one record per CDR3 protein. The sample holds 450,000 to 650,000 distinct CDR3 sequences, around 21% seen once. The sample taken for sequencing was blood. The receptors derive from a man younger than 35 with Graves' hyperthyroidism. The CDR3 runs from the conserved cysteine through the conserved F or W. The order of the fields is CDR3 protein, CDR3 DNA, D gene, V gene, clone size, J gene. The D gene is left open where the match is weak. The size entry is marked missing in some rows and otherwise reads once, few, many or a size class.

CDR3: CASSKGQGQTGANVLTF; DNA: TGTGCCAGCAGCAAAGGGCAGGGGCAGACTGGGGCCAACGTCCTGACTTTC; D: -; V: TRBV11-2; size: many; J: TRBJ2-6
CDR3: CAWSVTSGEQYF; DNA: TGTGCCTGGAGTGTAACCTCGGGCGAGCAGTACTTC; D: -; V: TRBV30; size: many; J: TRBJ2-7
CDR3: CATSGYGLPGELFF; DNA: TGTGCCACCTCGGGGTACGGGCTTCCCGGGGAGCTGTTTTTT; D: -; V: TRBV5-3; size: many; J: TRBJ2-2
CDR3: CSVRTGTDTEAFF; DNA: TGCAGCGTCCGGACAGGGACCGACACTGAAGCTTTCTTT; D: TRBD1; V: TRBV29-1; size: many; J: TRBJ1-1
CDR3: CASSYAGRGNEAFF; DNA: TGTGCCAGCAGTTACGCGGGAAGGGGCAACGAAGCTTTCTTT; D: -; V: TRBV6-5; size: many; J: TRBJ1-1
CDR3: CASNDLGTGSGYTF; DNA: TGTGCCAGCAACGACCTTGGGACAGGGAGTGGCTACACCTTC; D: TRBD1; V: TRBV6-2/TRBV6-3; size: many; J: TRBJ1-2
CDR3: CSAQRRFYGYTF; DNA: TGCAGTGCTCAGCGGCGGTTCTATGGCTACACCTTC; D: -; V: TRBV20-1; size: many; J: TRBJ1-2
CDR3: CASSLLANQFSYEQYF; DNA: TGTGCCAGCAGTTTACTAGCCAACCAATTCTCCTACGAGCAGTACTTC; D: -; V: TRBV28; size: few; J: TRBJ2-7
CDR3: CASSQEPAVYEQYF; DNA: TGCGCCAGCAGCCAAGAACCGGCGGTGTACGAGCAGTACTTC; D: -; V: TRBV4-1; size: few; J: TRBJ2-7
CDR3: CASSLRHEQYF; DNA: TGTGCCAGCAGTCTAAGACACGAGCAGTACTTC; D: -; V: TRBV28; size: many; J: TRBJ2-7
CDR3: CASSSRDRGFQPQHF; DNA: TGTGCCAGCAGCAGCCGGGACAGGGGTTTCCAGCCCCAGCATTTT; D: TRBD1; V: TRBV5-6; size: -; J: TRBJ1-5